Listed here are 20 T cell receptor beta chains from one sample, sequenced in a study of cytomegalovirus exposure and HLA in healthy donors. The primer mix had 60 Vbeta and 13 Jbeta primers. TCRdb keeps only in-frame clones here, not all; method: immunoSEQ multiplex PCR. The sample includes over 150,000 clones, about two thirds of them seen just once. Sequenced sample: PBMCs. All receptors come from a woman aged 25 to 45 in good health and CMV-seronegative.

The rearrangement joins TRBV18 to TRBJ2-1; 7 bases line up with TRBD1. From germline, CDR1 is KGHSH and CDR2 LQKENI. This CDR3 contains 14 residues. V shed 6 bases and J 5 bases; nucleotides not matched to a gene: 7. CDR3 sequence: CASSKGARNNEQFF. CDR3 sequence (DNA): TGTGCCAGCTCTAAGGGGGCTAGAAACAATGAGCAGTTCTTC.

The chain links TRBV5-5 to TRBJ1-5; weak D call: TRBD1 (5 bases). Germline CDR1 reads SGHKS; CDR2 reads YYEKEE (reference sequence). CDR3 size: 16 residues. V lost 2 bases and J 6 bases, leaving 18 bases between the germline ends. The CDR3 DNA is TGTGCCAGCAGCTTTTCCGGGACGGGAGCACTTCAGCCCCAGCATTTT. Translated, it gives CASSFSGTGALQPQHF. The full variable domain, with the rest looked up from reference TRBV5-5 and TRBJ1-5, is DAGVTQSPTHLIKTRGQQVTLRCSPISGHKSVSWYQQVLGQGPQFIFQYYEKEERGRGNFPDRFSARQFPNYSSELNVNALLLGDSALYLCASSFSGTGALQPQHFGDGTRLSIL.

V gene TRBV11-2 combines with J gene TRBJ2-2; the D is unclear. The germline V gene encodes CDR1 SGHAT and CDR2 FQNNGV. Trimming pared 5 bases from V and 4 bases from J, leaving 5 bases between. The CDR3 totals 12 residues. For the CDR3, the DNA is TGTGCCAGCAGCCCATCCACCGGGGAGCTGTTTTTT. Protein: CASSPSTGELFF.

The chain couples TRBV11-3 to TRBJ1-1, with D hard to call. Germline CDR1 SGHNT, CDR2 YENEEA. Trimming took 2 bases from V and 2 from J, leaving 6 bases between them. This CDR3 is built from 13 residues. In DNA, the CDR3 is TGTGCCAGCAGCTTATATTCTAACACTGAAGCTTTCTTT. Translation: CASSLYSNTEAFF.

The chain's CDR3 is CASSSLGGDEQFF. The CDR3 coding sequence is TGTGCCAGCAGCTCACTAGGGGGGGATGAGCAGTTCTTC. The chain combines TRBV7-7 with TRBJ2-1; D may be TRBD2 (7 bases). Trimming left V 4 bases short and J 8 bases short, with 12 bases between. This CDR3 has 13 residues. Germline values: CDR1 SSHAT, CDR2 FNYEAQ (reference sequence).

The gene calls are TRBV19 and TRBJ1-5; D not resolved. Germline CDR1 reads LNHDA; CDR2 reads SQIVND (reference sequence). The CDR3 consists of 14 residues. Trimming removed 5 bases from V and 3 bases from J, with 11 bases in between. CDR3 loop: CASSSGIYNQPQHF. The CDR3, as DNA: TGTGCCAGTAGTTCCGGGATTTACAATCAGCCCCAGCATTTT.

A single count supports this clone. The rearrangement uses TRBV11-3 and TRBJ1-1; TRBD1 matches at 7 bases. Germline V gene sequence: CDR1 SGHNT, CDR2 YENEEA. This CDR3 comprises 17 residues. J gave up 0 bases and V 5 bases, and 12 bases lay outside the gene matches. CDR3 DNA: TGTGCCAGCAGCGCCGGAAGGATGGGACAGTTGAACACTGAAGCTTTCTTT. This encodes CASSAGRMGQLNTEAFF.

This clone was counted between two and nine times. The V call is TRBV25-1, the J call TRBJ1-2; D possibly corresponds to TRBD1 (5 bases). The germline V and J ends were trimmed by 6 bases and 8 bases, with 19 bases remaining between them. Germline V gives CDR1 MGHDK, CDR2 SYGVNS. The CDR3 runs to 14 residues. DNA for the CDR3: TGTGCCAGCAGCCCCGGCGGGGGTCCCTTGGGCTACACCTTC. Translation gives CASSPGGGPLGYTF.

The chain combines TRBV9 with TRBJ2-1, with 7 bases lining up with TRBD2. The CDR3 runs 14 residues. The J segment lost 4 bases and the V segment lost 2 bases, leaving 3 bases of the junction unmatched. Germline CDR1 SGDLS, CDR2 YYNGEE. This CDR3 is CASSVQRGYNEQFF. Written as DNA, the CDR3 is TGTGCCAGCAGCGTCCAGCGGGGATACAATGAGCAGTTCTTC.

Of note for this clone: A read error is likely, as this CDR3 ends without the conserved phenylalanine or tryptophan. The chain is built from TRBV28 and TRBJ1-1, with a possible D match to TRBD1 (5 bases). The CDR3 length is 12 residues. Looked up from germline, CDR1 is MDHEN and CDR2 is SYDVKM. Here the CDR3 DNA reads TGTGCCAGCAGTCTATGGGGCTCTGAAGCTTTCTCT. It encodes CASSLWGSEAFS.

The chain combines TRBV30 with TRBJ1-1; D call uncertain. This CDR3 contains 12 residues. Germline CDR1 reads GTSNPN; CDR2 reads SVGIG (reference sequence). Trimming took off 4 bases at V and 5 bases at J, with 11 bases between the two ends. The DNA of the CDR3 is TGTGCCTGGAATACCTGGCGGACTGAAGCTTTCTTT. This translates into CAWNTWRTEAFF.

The rearrangement uses TRBV28 and TRBJ1-3, with a tentative D call TRBD1 (6 bases). There are 17 residues in the CDR3. V lost 5 bases, J lost 4 bases, and 21 bases lay in between. Germline CDR1 is MDHEN and CDR2 is SYDVKM. The CDR3 region has the DNA TGTGCCAGCAGTAAACAGGGTCTGGGATTAGGCGGAAACACCATATATTTT. The encoded protein is CASSKQGLGLGGNTIYF.

The chain employs TRBV18 and TRBJ2-5, with a possible D match to TRBD1 (6 bases). The CDR3 spans 15 residues. From germline, CDR1 is KGHSH and CDR2 LQKENI. Trimming took off 0 bases at V and 2 bases at J, with 10 bases between the two ends. Here the CDR3 reads CASSPPGGWQETQYF. CDR3 nucleotides: TGTGCCAGCTCACCACCTGGGGGCTGGCAAGAGACCCAGTACTTC. Full variable domain (outside the CDR3, taken from reference TRBV18 and TRBJ2-5): NAGVMQNPRHLVRRRGQEARLRCSPMKGHSHVYWYRQLPEEGLKFMVYLQKENIIDESGMPKERFSAEFPKEGPSILRIQQVVRGDSAAYFCASSPPGGWQETQYFGPGTRLLVL.

The chain couples TRBV25-1 to TRBJ2-7; no definite D call. The CDR3 is 13 amino acids. Trimming removed 3 bases from V and 0 bases from J, with 6 bases in between. The germline V gene has CDR1 MGHDK and CDR2 SYGVNS. Here the CDR3 DNA reads TGTGCCAGCAGTGATTTCAGCTCCTACGAGCAGTACTTC. Its translation is CASSDFSSYEQYF.

V usage is TRBV6-6 and J usage is TRBJ2-5, with D perhaps matching TRBD2 (6 bases). Trimming removed 6 bases from V and 5 bases from J, with 13 bases in between. CDR3 length: 13 amino acids. The V gene's germline CDR1 is MNHNY and CDR2 SVGAGI (reference sequence). The CDR3 DNA sequence: TGTGCCAGCAGGCCAGCGGAGGGGGAGACCCAGTACTTC. Translated: CASRPAEGETQYF.

CDR3 DNA: TGTGCTAGTGGTTTCGGCAGGGCTGTAGCAGATACGCAGTATTTT. Its protein product is CASGFGRAVADTQYF. The chain employs TRBV12-5 and TRBJ2-3; maybe TRBD1 (5 bases). V lost 3 bases to trimming and J lost 4 bases, with 14 bases between them. The germline CDR1 and CDR2 sequences are LGHNT and FRNRAP. This CDR3 contains 15 residues. The variable domain in full, with the rest retrieved from reference TRBV12-5 and TRBJ2-3, is DARVTQTPRHKVTEMGQEVTMRCQPILGHNTVFWYRQTMMQGLELLAYFRNRAPLDDSGMPKDRFSAEMPDATLATLKIQPSEPRDSAVYFCASGFGRAVADTQYFGPGTRLTVL.

This chain links TRBV7-9 with TRBJ1-5; TRBD1 matches at 7 bases. Unmatched junction bases numbered 4, after V lost 2 bases and J lost 6 bases. This CDR3 region has 14 residues. Germline V gene sequence: CDR1 SEHNR, CDR2 FQNEAQ (reference sequence). CDR3 nucleotide sequence: TGTGCCAGCAGCTTACAGGGGGACATTCAGCCCCAGCATTTT. Translating it yields CASSLQGDIQPQHF.

V is TRBV2 and J is TRBJ2-7, with unresolved D. V lost 0 bases, J lost 1 base, and 7 bases lay in between. Per the germline V gene, CDR1 is SNHLY and CDR2 is FYNNEI. The CDR3 has 14 amino acids. The CDR3, as DNA: TGTGCCAGCAGTGAAGCGTCAATGTCCTACGAGCAGTACTTC. Translated: CASSEASMSYEQYF.

This clone showed up just once. The V call is TRBV18, the J call TRBJ1-2; TRBD1 matches 7 bases. The CDR3 runs 16 residues. After removal of 1 base from V and 6 bases from J, the junction contained 11 bases not matched to a gene. The germline CDR1 and CDR2 sequences are KGHSH and LQKENI. The CDR3 nucleotides are TGTGCCAGCTCACCACTTAACAGGGGTTCCCTAGATGGCTACACCTTC. Its protein is CASSPLNRGSLDGYTF.

This chain connects TRBV5-1 to TRBJ1-3; a weak D match, TRBD1 (6 bases). Trimming took off 5 bases at V and 2 bases at J, with 11 bases between the two ends. Germline CDR1 reads SGHRS; CDR2 reads YFSETQ. The CDR3 consists of 14 residues. The CDR3 region is CASRESGAGNTIYF. CDR3 bases: TGCGCCAGCAGAGAATCAGGGGCTGGAAACACCATATATTTT.